The entry that follows covers one T cell receptor beta chain sequence. The sample comes from a study of OX40 agonist ivuxolimab in advanced cancers. The wider study: Every 2 weeks, ivuxolimab was infused into the patients intravenously at between 0.01 and 10 mg/kg. Eligibility admitted prior anti-PD-1, anti-PD-L1 or anti-CTLA-4 therapy; 40% had some.

Per germline, CDR1 SGHVS and CDR2 FNYEAQ. The CDR3 sequence is 18 residues long. V lost 3 bases to trimming and J lost 1 base; unmatched junction nucleotides: 10. Sequencing was performed with immunoSEQ multiplex PCR; in TCRdb, only in-frame clones are kept and a portion is missing. The table includes about 93,000 clones, around 90% detected once. The genes are TRBV7-6 and TRBJ2-3; 10 bases agree with TRBD2. This TCR derives from an adult with an advanced solid tumor such as melanoma, head and neck, liver or kidney cancer. Sequenced here: CD4+ or CD8+ T cells sorted from blood, sampled in a trial of the OX40 agonist ivuxolimab. The CDR3 DNA follows: TGTGCCAGCAGCTTCCCCACCGGGACTAGCGATGGCACAGATACGCAGTATTTT. It specifies CASSFPTGTSDGTDTQYF.